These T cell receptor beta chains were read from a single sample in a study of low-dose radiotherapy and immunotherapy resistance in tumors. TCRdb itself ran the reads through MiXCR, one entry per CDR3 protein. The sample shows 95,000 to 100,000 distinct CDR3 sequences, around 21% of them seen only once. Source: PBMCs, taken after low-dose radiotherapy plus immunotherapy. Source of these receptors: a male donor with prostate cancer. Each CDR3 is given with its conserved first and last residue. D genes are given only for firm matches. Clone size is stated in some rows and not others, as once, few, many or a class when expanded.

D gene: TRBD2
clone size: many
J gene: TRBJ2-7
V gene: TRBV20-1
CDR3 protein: CSAGGLAGSYEQYF
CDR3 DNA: TGCAGTGCTGGGGGGCTAGCGGGCTCCTACGAGCAGTACTTC

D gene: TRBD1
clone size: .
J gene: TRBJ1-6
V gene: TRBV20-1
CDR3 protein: CSARDPLTGTTLHF
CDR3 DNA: TGCAGTGCTAGAGACCCGCTGACAGGGACTACCCTCCACTTT

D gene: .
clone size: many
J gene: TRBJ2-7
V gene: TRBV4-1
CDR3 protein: CASSQAGPAYEQYF
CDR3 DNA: TGCGCCAGCAGCCAAGCCGGACCCGCCTACGAGCAGTACTTC

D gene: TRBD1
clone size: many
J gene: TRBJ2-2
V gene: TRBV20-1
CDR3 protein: CSARDKGQGRTGELFF
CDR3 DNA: TGCAGTGCTAGAGATAAAGGACAGGGGCGGACCGGGGAGCTGTTTTTT

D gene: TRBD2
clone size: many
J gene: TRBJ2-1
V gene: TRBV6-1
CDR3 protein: CASTQGTSSNEQFF
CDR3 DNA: TGTGCCAGCACGCAGGGGACTAGCAGCAATGAGCAGTTCTTC

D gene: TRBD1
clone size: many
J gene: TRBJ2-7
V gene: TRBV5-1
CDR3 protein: CASSLETGIREQYF
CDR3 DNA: TGCGCCAGCAGCTTGGAGACAGGGATTCGCGAGCAGTACTTC

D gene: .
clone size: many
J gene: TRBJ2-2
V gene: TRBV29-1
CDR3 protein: CSIPHPTGELFF
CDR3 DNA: TGCAGCATCCCCCACCCCACCGGGGAGCTGTTTTTT

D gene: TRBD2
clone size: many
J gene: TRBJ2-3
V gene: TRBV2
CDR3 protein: CASSAGRAYF
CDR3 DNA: TGTGCCAGCAGCGCCGGGAGGGCGTATTTT

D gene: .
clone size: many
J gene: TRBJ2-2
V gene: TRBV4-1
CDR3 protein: CASSRYGGGTGELFF
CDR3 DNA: TGCGCCAGCAGCCGGTACGGCGGAGGGACCGGGGAGCTGTTTTTT

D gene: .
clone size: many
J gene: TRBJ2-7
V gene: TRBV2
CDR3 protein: CASGGFTYEQYF
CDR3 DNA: TGTGCCAGCGGTGGCTTTACCTACGAGCAGTACTTC

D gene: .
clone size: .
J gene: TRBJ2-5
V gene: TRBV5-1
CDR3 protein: CASSFYICSARTVAGHQETQYF
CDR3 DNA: .

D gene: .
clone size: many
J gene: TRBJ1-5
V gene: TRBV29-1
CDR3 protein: CSVGGGDQPQHF
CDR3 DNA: TGCAGCGTTGGGGGCGGCGATCAGCCCCAGCATTTT

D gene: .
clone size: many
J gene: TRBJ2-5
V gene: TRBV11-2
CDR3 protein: CASSREGTGAQYF
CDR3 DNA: TGTGCCAGCAGCCGCGAGGGTACGGGGGCCCAGTACTTC

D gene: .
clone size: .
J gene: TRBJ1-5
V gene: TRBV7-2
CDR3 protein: CASSLSWGPQPQHF
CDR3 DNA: TGTGCCAGCAGCTTATCCTGGGGTCCTCAGCCCCAGCATTTT

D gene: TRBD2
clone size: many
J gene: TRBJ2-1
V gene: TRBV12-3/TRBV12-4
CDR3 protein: CASSRTSGGYNEQFF
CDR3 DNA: TGTGCCAGCAGTCGGACTAGCGGGGGGTACAATGAGCAGTTCTTC

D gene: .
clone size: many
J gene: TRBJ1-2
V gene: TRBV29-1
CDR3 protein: CSVDIPGNYGYTF
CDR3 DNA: TGCAGCGTGGATATCCCGGGCAACTATGGCTACACCTTC

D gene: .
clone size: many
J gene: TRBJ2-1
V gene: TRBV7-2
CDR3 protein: CASSLDGGRYNEQFF
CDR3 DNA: TGTGCCAGCAGCCTAGACGGGGGCCGTTACAATGAGCAGTTCTTC

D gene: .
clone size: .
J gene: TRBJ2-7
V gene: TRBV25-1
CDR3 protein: CASSESSPFYEQYF
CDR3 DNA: TGTGCCAGCAGTGAAAGTAGCCCCTTCTACGAGCAGTACTTC

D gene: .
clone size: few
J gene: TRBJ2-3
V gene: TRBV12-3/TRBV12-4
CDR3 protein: CASSFDGAEGDTQYF
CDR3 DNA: TGTGCCAGCAGTTTCGACGGCGCAGAGGGAGATACGCAGTATTTT

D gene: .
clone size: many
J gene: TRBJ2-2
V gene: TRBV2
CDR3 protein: CASSEGGRAGELFF
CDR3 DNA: TGTGCCAGCAGTGAAGGGGGTAGGGCCGGGGAGCTGTTTTTT

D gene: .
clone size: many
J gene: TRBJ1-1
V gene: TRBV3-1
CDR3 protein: CASSPTEPSEAFF
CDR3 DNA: TGTGCCAGCAGCCCTACCGAGCCGTCTGAAGCTTTCTTT

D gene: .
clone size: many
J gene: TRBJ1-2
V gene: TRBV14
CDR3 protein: CASSHGTAVFYGYTF
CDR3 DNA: TGTGCCAGCAGCCACGGGACCGCTGTCTTCTATGGCTACACCTTC

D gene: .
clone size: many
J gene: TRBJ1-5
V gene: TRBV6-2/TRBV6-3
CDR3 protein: CASSLLSQGRGGLAPQHF
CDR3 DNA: TGTGCCAGCAGTCTTCTCTCCCAGGGGCGGGGTGGACTAGCGCCCCAGCATTTT